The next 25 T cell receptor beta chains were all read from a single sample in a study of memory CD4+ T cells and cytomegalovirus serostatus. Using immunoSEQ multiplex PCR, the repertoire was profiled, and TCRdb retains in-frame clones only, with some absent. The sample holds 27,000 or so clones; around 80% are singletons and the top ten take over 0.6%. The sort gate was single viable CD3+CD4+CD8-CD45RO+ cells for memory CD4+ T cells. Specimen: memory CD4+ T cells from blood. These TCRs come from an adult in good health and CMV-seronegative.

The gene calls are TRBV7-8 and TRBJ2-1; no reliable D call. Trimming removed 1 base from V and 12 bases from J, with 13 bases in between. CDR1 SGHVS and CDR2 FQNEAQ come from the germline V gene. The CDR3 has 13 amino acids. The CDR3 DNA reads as TGTGCCAGCAGCTTAGTATCAGGTGGCGGGCAGTTCTTC. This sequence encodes CASSLVSGGGQFF.

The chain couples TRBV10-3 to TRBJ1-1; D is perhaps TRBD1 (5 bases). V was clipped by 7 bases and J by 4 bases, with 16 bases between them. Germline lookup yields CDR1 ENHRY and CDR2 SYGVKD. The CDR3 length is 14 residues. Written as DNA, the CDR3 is TGTGCCATCACCCGGGACCGGGGCGGCACTGAAGCTTTCTTT. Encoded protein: CAITRDRGGTEAFF.

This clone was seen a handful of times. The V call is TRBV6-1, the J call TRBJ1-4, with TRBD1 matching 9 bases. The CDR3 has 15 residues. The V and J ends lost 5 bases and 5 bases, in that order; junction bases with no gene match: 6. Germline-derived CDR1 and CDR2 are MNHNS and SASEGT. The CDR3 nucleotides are TGTGCCAGCAGTCCTACAGGGGGCCTAAATGAAAAACTGTTTTTT. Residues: CASSPTGGLNEKLFF.

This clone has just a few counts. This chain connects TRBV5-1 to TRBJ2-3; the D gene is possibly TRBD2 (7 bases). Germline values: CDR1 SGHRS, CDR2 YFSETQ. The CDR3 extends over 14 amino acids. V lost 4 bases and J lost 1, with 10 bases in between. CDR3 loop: CASSLGGGTDTQYF. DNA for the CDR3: TGCGCCAGCAGCCTAGGGGGGGGCACAGATACGCAGTATTTT.

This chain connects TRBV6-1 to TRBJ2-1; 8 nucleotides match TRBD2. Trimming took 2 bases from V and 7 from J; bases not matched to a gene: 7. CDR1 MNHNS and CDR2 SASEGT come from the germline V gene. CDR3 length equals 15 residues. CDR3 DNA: TGTGCCAGCAGTGAAAACGGGGGGGCCTGGAATGAGCAGTTCTTC. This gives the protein CASSENGGAWNEQFF.

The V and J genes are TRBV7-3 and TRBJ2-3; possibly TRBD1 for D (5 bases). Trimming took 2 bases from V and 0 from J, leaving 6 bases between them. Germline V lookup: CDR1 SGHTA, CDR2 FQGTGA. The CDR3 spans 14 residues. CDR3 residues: CASSLGHSTDTQYF. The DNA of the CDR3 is TGTGCCAGCAGCTTAGGACATAGCACAGATACGCAGTATTTT.

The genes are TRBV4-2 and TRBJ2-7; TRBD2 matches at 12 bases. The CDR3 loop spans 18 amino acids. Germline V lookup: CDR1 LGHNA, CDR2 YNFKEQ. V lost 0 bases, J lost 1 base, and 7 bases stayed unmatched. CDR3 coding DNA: TGTGCCAGCAGCCAAGATGGTACTAGCGGGGGGACATCCTACGAGCAGTACTTC. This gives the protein CASSQDGTSGGTSYEQYF.

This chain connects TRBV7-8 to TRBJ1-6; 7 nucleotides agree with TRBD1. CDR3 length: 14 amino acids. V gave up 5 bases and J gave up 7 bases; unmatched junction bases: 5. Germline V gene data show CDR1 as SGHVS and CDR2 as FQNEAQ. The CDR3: CASSPGTENSPLHF. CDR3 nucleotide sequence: TGTGCCAGCAGCCCCGGGACAGAAAATTCACCCCTCCACTTT.

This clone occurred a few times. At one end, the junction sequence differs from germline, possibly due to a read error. CDR3 in DNA: TGTGCCAGCAGCCCATTATACAGGAACTCTGAAGCTTTCTTT. Protein product: CASSPLYRNSEAFF. The chain combines TRBV7-6 with TRBJ1-1; D possibly corresponds to TRBD1 (5 bases). CDR3 length equals 14 residues. Germline values: CDR1 SGHVS, CDR2 FNYEAQ.

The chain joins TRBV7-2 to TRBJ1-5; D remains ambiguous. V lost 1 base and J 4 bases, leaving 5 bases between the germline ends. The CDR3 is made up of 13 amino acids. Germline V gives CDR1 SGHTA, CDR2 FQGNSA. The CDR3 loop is CASSLGQNQPQHF. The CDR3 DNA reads TGTGCCAGCAGCTTAGGACAAAATCAGCCCCAGCATTTT.

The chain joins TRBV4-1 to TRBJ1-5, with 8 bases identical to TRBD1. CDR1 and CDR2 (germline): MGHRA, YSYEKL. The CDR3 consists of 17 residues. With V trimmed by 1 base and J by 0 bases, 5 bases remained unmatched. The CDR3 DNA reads TGCGCCAGCAGCCAAGCCGCCAGGGGGCGTAGCAATCAGCCCCAGCATTTT. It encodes CASSQAARGRSNQPQHF.

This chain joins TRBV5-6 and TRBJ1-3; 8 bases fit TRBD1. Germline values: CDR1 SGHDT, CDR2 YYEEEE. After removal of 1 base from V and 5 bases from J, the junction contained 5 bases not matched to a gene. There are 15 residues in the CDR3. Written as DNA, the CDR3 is TGTGCCAGCAGCTTGCGGGGGACAGGAAGAAACACCATATATTTT. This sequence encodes CASSLRGTGRNTIYF.

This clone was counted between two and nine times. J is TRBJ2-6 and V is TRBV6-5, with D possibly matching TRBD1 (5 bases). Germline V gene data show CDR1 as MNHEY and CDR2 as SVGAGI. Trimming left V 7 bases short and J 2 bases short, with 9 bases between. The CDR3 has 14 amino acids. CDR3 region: CASTQQAGANVLTF. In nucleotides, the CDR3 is TGTGCCAGCACACAACAGGCTGGGGCCAACGTCCTGACTTTC.

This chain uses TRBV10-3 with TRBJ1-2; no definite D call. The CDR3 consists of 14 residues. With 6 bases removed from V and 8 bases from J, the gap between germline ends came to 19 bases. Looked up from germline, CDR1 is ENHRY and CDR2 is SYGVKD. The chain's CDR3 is CAIRGSRQAEGYTF. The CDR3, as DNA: TGTGCCATCAGGGGGTCCCGACAAGCGGAGGGCTACACCTTC.

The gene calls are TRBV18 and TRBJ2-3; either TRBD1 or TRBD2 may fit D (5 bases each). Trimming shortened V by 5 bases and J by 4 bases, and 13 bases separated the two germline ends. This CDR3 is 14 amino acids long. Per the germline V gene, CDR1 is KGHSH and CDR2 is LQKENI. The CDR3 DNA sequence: TGTGCCAGCTCATCGGGACGGAGTGCAGATACGCAGTATTTT. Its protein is CASSSGRSADTQYF.

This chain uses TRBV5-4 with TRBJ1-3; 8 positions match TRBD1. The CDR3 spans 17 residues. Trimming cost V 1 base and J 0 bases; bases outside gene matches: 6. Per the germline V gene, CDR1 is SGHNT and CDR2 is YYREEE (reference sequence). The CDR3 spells CASSLRAGGLSGNTIYF. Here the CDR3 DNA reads TGTGCCAGCAGCTTGAGGGCAGGGGGCCTCTCTGGAAACACCATATATTTT.

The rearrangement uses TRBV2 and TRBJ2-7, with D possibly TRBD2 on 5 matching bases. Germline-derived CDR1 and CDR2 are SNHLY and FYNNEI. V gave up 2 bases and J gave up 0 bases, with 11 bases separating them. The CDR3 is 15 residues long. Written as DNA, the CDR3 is TGTGCCAGCAGTGAACGAGCGGCCCACTCCTACGAGCAGTACTTC. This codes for CASSERAAHSYEQYF.

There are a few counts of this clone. CDR3 sequence: CASSLARTGREKLFF. CDR3 nucleotide sequence: TGTGCCAGCAGCTTAGCCCGGACAGGGCGTGAAAAACTGTTTTTT. V gene TRBV7-9 combines with J gene TRBJ1-4; TRBD1 matches 8 bases. Germline V gene lookup returns CDR1 SEHNR and CDR2 FQNEAQ (reference sequence). With 0 bases clipped from V and 7 bases from J, the junction kept 4 bases outside the gene matches. The CDR3 has 15 residues.

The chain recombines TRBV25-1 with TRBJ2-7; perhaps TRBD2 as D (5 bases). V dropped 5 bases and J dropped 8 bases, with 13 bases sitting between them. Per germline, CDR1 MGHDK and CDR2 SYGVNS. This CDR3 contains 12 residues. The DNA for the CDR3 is TGTGCCAGCAGTATTTCTTCGGGAAAGCAGTACTTC. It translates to CASSISSGKQYF.

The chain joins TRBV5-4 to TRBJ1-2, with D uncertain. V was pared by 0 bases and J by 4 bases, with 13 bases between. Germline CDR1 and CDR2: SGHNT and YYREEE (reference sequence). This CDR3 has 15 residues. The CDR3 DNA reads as TGTGCCAGCAGCTTGGACGGCGGACCTTCCTATGGCTACACCTTC. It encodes CASSLDGGPSYGYTF.

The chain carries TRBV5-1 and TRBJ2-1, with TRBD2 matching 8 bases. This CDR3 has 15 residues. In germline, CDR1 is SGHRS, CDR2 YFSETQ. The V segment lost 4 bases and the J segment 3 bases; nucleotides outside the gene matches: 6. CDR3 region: CASSISGGSYNEQFF. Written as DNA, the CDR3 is TGCGCCAGCAGCATCAGCGGGGGCAGCTACAATGAGCAGTTCTTC.

CDR3 DNA: TGTGCCAGTAGTACAGGGACAGGGGATGGCTACACCTTC. Translation: CASSTGTGDGYTF. This chain connects TRBV19 to TRBJ1-2, with TRBD1 identical over 10 bases. Losses at the gene ends were 4 bases for V and 6 bases for J; bases not matched to a gene: 2. The CDR3 runs 13 residues. The germline CDR1 and CDR2 sequences are LNHDA and SQIVND (reference sequence).

CDR3 sequence: CASSLMGLGGTDTQYF. The CDR3 DNA follows: TGTGCCAGCAGTTTAATGGGGCTAGGCGGCACAGATACGCAGTATTTT. V and J are TRBV7-9 and TRBJ2-3; D perhaps matches TRBD1 (5 bases). This CDR3 has 16 residues. Deletions cut 6 bases from V and 1 base from J, with 17 bases between. Germline V lookup: CDR1 SEHNR, CDR2 FQNEAQ (reference sequence).

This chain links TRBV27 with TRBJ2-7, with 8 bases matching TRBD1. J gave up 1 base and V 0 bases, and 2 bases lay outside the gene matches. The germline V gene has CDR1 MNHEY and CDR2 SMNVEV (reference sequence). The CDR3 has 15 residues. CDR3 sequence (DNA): TGTGCCAGCAGTTTATCGTGGACAGGGTCCTACGAGCAGTACTTC. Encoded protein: CASSLSWTGSYEQYF.

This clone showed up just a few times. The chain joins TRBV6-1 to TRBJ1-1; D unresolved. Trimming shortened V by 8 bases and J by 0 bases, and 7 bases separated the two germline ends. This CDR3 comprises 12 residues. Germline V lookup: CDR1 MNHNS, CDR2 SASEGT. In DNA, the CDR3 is TGTGCCAGCTCGTTAATGAACACTGAAGCTTTCTTT. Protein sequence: CASSLMNTEAFF.